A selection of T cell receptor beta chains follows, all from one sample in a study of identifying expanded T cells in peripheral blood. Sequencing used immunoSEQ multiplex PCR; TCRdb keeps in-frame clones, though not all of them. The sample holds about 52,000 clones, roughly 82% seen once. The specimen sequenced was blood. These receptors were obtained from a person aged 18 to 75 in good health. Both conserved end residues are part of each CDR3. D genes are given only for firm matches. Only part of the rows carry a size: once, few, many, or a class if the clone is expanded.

CDR3: CASSAGDRGTEAFF
DNA: TGTGCCAGCAGCGCTGGGGACAGGGGCACTGAAGCTTTCTTT
D: TRBD1
J: TRBJ1-1
size: -
V: TRBV11-2

CDR3: CASSFGTGIAFF
DNA: TGTGCCAGCAGCTTCGGGACAGGGATAGCTTTCTTT
D: TRBD1
J: TRBJ1-1
size: -
V: TRBV5-5

CDR3: CASEDRAYEQYF
DNA: TGTGCCAGCGAGGACAGGGCCTACGAGCAGTACTTC
D: TRBD1
J: TRBJ2-7
size: -
V: TRBV6-6

CDR3: CASSSGLGETQYF
DNA: TGTGCCAGCAGCTCGGGACTGGGAGAGACCCAGTACTTC
D: -
J: TRBJ2-5
size: -
V: TRBV5-6

CDR3: CASSHSLAGDNEQFF
DNA: TGCGCCAGCAGCCACAGCCTAGCGGGAGACAATGAGCAGTTCTTC
D: TRBD2
J: TRBJ2-1
size: -
V: TRBV4-3

CDR3: CASSETLTLAGANVLTF
DNA: TGTGCCAGCAGTGAAACCCTGACCCTCGCTGGGGCCAACGTCCTGACTTTC
D: -
J: TRBJ2-6
size: -
V: TRBV2

CDR3: CASSPSSQTGGETQYF
DNA: TGCGCCAGCAGCCCCTCTTCCCAGACAGGGGGAGAGACCCAGTACTTC
D: TRBD1
J: TRBJ2-5
size: -
V: TRBV4-3

CDR3: CASSLIAHSTDTQYF
DNA: TGCGCCAGCAGCTTGATAGCCCACTCCACAGATACGCAGTATTTT
D: -
J: TRBJ2-3
size: -
V: TRBV5-1

CDR3: CASSQDEIAVSYEQYF
DNA: TGCGCCAGCAGCCAAGATGAGATAGCGGTCTCCTACGAGCAGTACTTC
D: -
J: TRBJ2-7
size: many
V: TRBV4-1

CDR3: CASSLDLRYYEQYF
DNA: TGTGCCAGCAGCTTAGATCTCAGGTATTACGAGCAGTACTTC
D: -
J: TRBJ2-7
size: -
V: TRBV11-2

CDR3: CASSFAGHRSGANVLTF
DNA: TGTGCCAGCAGCTTCGCCGGACATCGCTCTGGGGCCAACGTCCTGACTTTC
D: -
J: TRBJ2-6
size: -
V: TRBV11-1

CDR3: CASSEITSGVDENNEQFF
DNA: TGTGCCAGCAGTGAGATAACTAGCGGGGTTGATGAAAACAATGAGCAGTTCTTC
D: TRBD2
J: TRBJ2-1
size: -
V: TRBV6-1

CDR3: CASLQGGGNTEAFF
DNA: TGTGCCAGCCTACAGGGAGGAGGAAACACTGAAGCTTTCTTT
D: -
J: TRBJ1-1
size: -
V: TRBV6-6

CDR3: CASSEWGHGYGYTF
DNA: TGTGCCAGCAGTGAATGGGGGCACGGCTATGGCTACACCTTC
D: -
J: TRBJ1-2
size: -
V: TRBV6-1

CDR3: CASSLAGTSGRAANRETQYF
DNA: TGTGCCAGCAGCTTAGCCGGGACTAGCGGGAGGGCCGCGAATAGGGAGACCCAGTACTTC
D: TRBD2
J: TRBJ2-5
size: once
V: TRBV7-2

CDR3: CASSFAGGGTGELFF
DNA: TGTGCCAGCAGTTTTGCGGGAGGCGGCACCGGGGAGCTGTTTTTT
D: TRBD2
J: TRBJ2-2
size: -
V: TRBV6-6

CDR3: CASSRGGSFPYNEQFF
DNA: TGTGCCAGCAGCAGGGGCGGGAGTTTCCCCTACAATGAGCAGTTCTTC
D: -
J: TRBJ2-1
size: -
V: TRBV21-1

CDR3: CASSVTENTGELFF
DNA: TGTGCCAGCAGTGTGACAGAGAACACCGGGGAGCTGTTTTTT
D: -
J: TRBJ2-2
size: -
V: TRBV2

CDR3: CASSLPSRSDGYTF
DNA: TGTGCCAGCAGCCTCCCGAGCAGATCGGACGGCTACACCTTC
D: -
J: TRBJ1-2
size: -
V: TRBV11-3

CDR3: CASSSTTSGMISYEQYF
DNA: TGCGCCAGCAGCTCCACTACTAGCGGGATGATCTCCTACGAGCAGTACTTC
D: TRBD2
J: TRBJ2-7
size: few
V: TRBV10-1

CDR3: CASSPSGSTDTQYF
DNA: TGTGCCAGCAGCCCTAGCGGGTCCACAGATACGCAGTATTTT
D: TRBD2
J: TRBJ2-3
size: -
V: TRBV11-2

CDR3: CASSGGTGSFSNQPQHF
DNA: TGTGCCAGCAGCGGGGGGACAGGGTCCTTTAGCAATCAGCCCCAGCATTTT
D: TRBD1
J: TRBJ1-5
size: -
V: TRBV5-6

CDR3: CAWRPGFGTDTQYF
DNA: TGTGCCTGGAGGCCCGGTTTCGGCACAGATACGCAGTATTTT
D: -
J: TRBJ2-3
size: -
V: TRBV30

CDR3: CASDKGFGNEQFF
DNA: TGTGCCAGCGACAAAGGGTTCGGCAATGAGCAGTTCTTC
D: -
J: TRBJ2-1
size: -
V: TRBV11-2

CDR3: CARTSGISYNEQFF
DNA: TGTGCCAGGACTAGCGGGATTAGCTACAATGAGCAGTTCTTC
D: TRBD2
J: TRBJ2-1
size: -
V: TRBV2

CDR3: CSVDRPGQGVHNEQFF
DNA: TGCAGCGTGGATAGACCGGGACAGGGAGTTCACAATGAGCAGTTCTTC
D: TRBD1
J: TRBJ2-1
size: -
V: TRBV29-1

CDR3: CASSPPSGGRKTDTQYF
DNA: TGTGCCAGCTCACCACCATCCGGGGGGAGAAAGACAGATACGCAGTATTTT
D: TRBD2
J: TRBJ2-3
size: few
V: TRBV18

CDR3: CASSLGAGGSQETQYF
DNA: TGTGCCAGCAGCTTAGGGGCAGGGGGGAGCCAAGAGACCCAGTACTTC
D: -
J: TRBJ2-5
size: -
V: TRBV5-4

CDR3: CASSLWGPNEKLFF
DNA: TGTGCCAGCAGTTTGTGGGGCCCTAATGAAAAACTGTTTTTT
D: -
J: TRBJ1-4
size: few
V: TRBV27

CDR3: CASSLGSIGVEKLFF
DNA: TGTGCCAGCAGCTTAGGCAGTATAGGCGTTGAAAAACTGTTTTTT
D: -
J: TRBJ1-4
size: few
V: TRBV7-2

CDR3: CASSSGTSGALYEQYF
DNA: TGTGCCAGCAGCTCAGGGACATCGGGGGCCCTCTACGAGCAGTACTTC
D: -
J: TRBJ2-7
size: -
V: TRBV7-6

CDR3: CASFKLGLWYF
DNA: TGTGCCAGCTTTAAGTTGGGGTTGTGGTACTTC
D: -
J: TRBJ2-5
size: -
V: TRBV6-1

CDR3: CASSLVAGSSTDTQYF
DNA: TGCGCCAGCAGCCTCGTAGCGGGGTCTAGCACAGATACGCAGTATTTT
D: TRBD2
J: TRBJ2-3
size: -
V: TRBV4-1

CDR3: CASSESRGAYTGELFF
DNA: TGCGCCAGCAGTGAGTCGAGGGGGGCCTACACCGGGGAGCTGTTTTTT
D: -
J: TRBJ2-2
size: few
V: TRBV10-1

CDR3: CASSRDRGLGTEAFF
DNA: TGTGCCAGTAGTAGGGACAGGGGGCTCGGCACTGAAGCTTTCTTT
D: TRBD1
J: TRBJ1-1
size: -
V: TRBV19

CDR3: CASSLADGPDTQYF
DNA: TGTGCCAGCAGCTTGGCGGACGGCCCAGATACGCAGTATTTT
D: -
J: TRBJ2-3
size: once
V: TRBV11-1

CDR3: CASSQELSVNQPQHF
DNA: TGCGCCAGCAGCCAAGAGTTGTCAGTCAATCAGCCCCAGCATTTT
D: -
J: TRBJ1-5
size: few
V: TRBV4-3

CDR3: CASSSGLAGGWPDTQYF
DNA: TGTGCCAGCAGTTCCGGACTAGCGGGAGGGTGGCCAGATACGCAGTATTTT
D: TRBD2
J: TRBJ2-3
size: -
V: TRBV27

CDR3: CASRSGTGVYNEQFF
DNA: TGTGCCAGCAGATCCGGGACAGGGGTGTACAATGAGCAGTTCTTC
D: TRBD1
J: TRBJ2-1
size: -
V: TRBV27

CDR3: CASKSRAEPNQPQHF
DNA: TGCGCCAGCAAATCGAGGGCAGAACCCAATCAGCCCCAGCATTTT
D: -
J: TRBJ1-5
size: -
V: TRBV10-1

CDR3: CASSPDFLYEQYF
DNA: TGCGCCAGCAGCCCGGACTTTCTCTACGAGCAGTACTTC
D: -
J: TRBJ2-7
size: -
V: TRBV5-1

CDR3: CASTDWDNEQFF
DNA: TGTGCCAGTACCGACTGGGACAATGAGCAGTTCTTC
D: -
J: TRBJ2-1
size: medium-sized
V: TRBV11-3

CDR3: CASIGGQGTSYGYTF
DNA: TGCGCCAGCATCGGGGGACAGGGAACTTCCTATGGCTACACCTTC
D: TRBD1
J: TRBJ1-2
size: -
V: TRBV10-2

CDR3: CASSLWTSIGEQFF
DNA: TGCGCCAGCAGCCTTTGGACTAGCATAGGTGAGCAGTTCTTC
D: TRBD2
J: TRBJ2-1
size: -
V: TRBV4-3

CDR3: CASGHGLAGIGELFF
DNA: TGTGCCAGCGGTCACGGCCTAGCGGGTATCGGGGAGCTGTTTTTT
D: TRBD2
J: TRBJ2-2
size: -
V: TRBV7-3

CDR3: CASSNSNQPQHF
DNA: TGCGCCAGCAGCAATAGCAATCAGCCCCAGCATTTT
D: -
J: TRBJ1-5
size: few
V: TRBV10-2

CDR3: CASSLKPGTPTRNEQFF
DNA: TGTGCCAGCAGTCTGAAACCAGGGACCCCTACGCGGAATGAGCAGTTCTTC
D: -
J: TRBJ2-1
size: -
V: TRBV2

CDR3: CASSNRDNQETQYF
DNA: TGTGCCAGCAGCAACCGGGACAACCAAGAGACCCAGTACTTC
D: -
J: TRBJ2-5
size: few
V: TRBV21-1

CDR3: CASSSLAASTDTQYF
DNA: TGTGCCAGCAGTTCTCTAGCGGCTAGCACAGATACGCAGTATTTT
D: TRBD2
J: TRBJ2-3
size: -
V: TRBV6-6

CDR3: CASSPTGALEAFF
DNA: TGCGCCAGCAGCCCGACAGGGGCCTTAGAAGCTTTCTTT
D: TRBD1
J: TRBJ1-1
size: -
V: TRBV5-1

CDR3: CATSPCPWCGKTYGYTF
DNA: TGTGCCACCAGCCCCTGCCCATGGTGTGGAAAGACCTATGGCTACACCTTC
D: -
J: TRBJ1-2
size: -
V: TRBV15

CDR3: CASRPNGVTEAFF
DNA: TGTGCCAGCAGGCCGAACGGGGTCACTGAAGCTTTCTTT
D: -
J: TRBJ1-1
size: -
V: TRBV2

CDR3: CASSLGGGAEQFF
DNA: TGTGCCAGCAGCTTGGGCGGGGGCGCTGAGCAGTTCTTC
D: -
J: TRBJ2-1
size: -
V: TRBV7-3

CDR3: CASSPSGRGNTQYF
DNA: TGTGCCAGCAGTCCTAGCGGGAGGGGAAATACGCAGTATTTT
D: TRBD2
J: TRBJ2-3
size: -
V: TRBV27